This T cell receptor beta chain was documented in a study of beta chain features in type 1 diabetes. Trimming took 6 bases from V and 7 from J; bases not matched to a gene: 2. CDR1 is MNHEY and CDR2 is SVGAGI in the germline V gene. The CDR3 is 13 amino acids. Investigators reverse transcribed all isolated RNA, so they sequenced expressed TCRB transcripts. Assay: immunoSEQ multiplex PCR; the TCRdb copy retains only in-frame clones and omits some. The repertoire holds about 410,000 clones, roughly 14% seen once, with about 0.034% in the top ten. This chain uses TRBV6-5 with TRBJ1-4; 10 positions agree with TRBD1. Sample: naive CD4+ T cells from blood. The receptor comes from a young man in good health. Written as DNA, the CDR3 is TGTGCCAGCAGCCGGACAGGGGGTGAAAAACTGTTTTTT. As protein: CASSRTGGEKLFF.